Following are 24 T cell receptor beta chains from one sample sequenced in a study of blood T cell repertoires in COVID-19 (dated by TCRdb to 2020 to 2021). Library preparation was by the immunoSEQ multiplex PCR assay. TCRdb retrieved this table from immuneACCESS and kept in-frame rearrangements only. Not all clones are present; in checked studies, unresolved V genes account for under half, and no reason is known for the remainder. For this sample the table gives about 250,000 clones, of which 80% to 85% were detected only once. The ten largest account for 5% of the sample. The sample consisted of PBMCs or T cells enriched from blood (not recorded which). These receptors all come from a man aged 35-49 years who had been exposed to COVID-19.

This chain links TRBV7-3 with TRBJ1-2, with 7 bases fitting TRBD1. The V gene's germline CDR1 is SGHTA and CDR2 FQGTGA. The CDR3 consists of 14 residues. Unmatched junction bases numbered 9, after V lost 5 bases and J lost 6 bases. CDR3 nucleotides: TGTGCCAGCAGCCCAGGAGGGGGCATGGATGGCTACACCTTC. Protein sequence: CASSPGGGMDGYTF.

The table lists this clone with a count of one. The chain uses TRBV10-3 and TRBJ2-2; D perhaps matches TRBD1 (6 bases). Trimming cost V 2 bases and J 0 bases, with 10 bases left between them. Germline V gene sequence: CDR1 ENHRY, CDR2 SYGVKD. CDR3 length: 16 amino acids. This chain's CDR3 is CAISERGQSNTGELFF. DNA for the CDR3: TGTGCCATCAGTGAGAGAGGACAGTCGAACACCGGGGAGCTGTTTTTT.

The chain couples TRBV2 to TRBJ1-2, with TRBD1 as a possible D gene (6 bases). CDR1 is SNHLY, CDR2 FYNNEI, per germline. Trimming left V 8 bases short and J 14 bases short, with 9 bases between. CDR3 length: 8 residues. This chain's CDR3 is CASGGQTF. The CDR3 coding sequence is TGTGCCAGCGGCGGACAGACCTTC.

This clone showed up just a few times. This sequence joins TRBV6-1 and TRBJ1-4; D may be TRBD1 (6 bases). Germline-derived CDR1 and CDR2 are MNHNS and SASEGT. CDR3 length: 19 residues. V lost 0 bases to trimming and J lost 4 bases, with 21 bases between them. CDR3 nucleotides: TGTGCCAGCAGTGAAGCGGGCTGGGGGCAGGCGGATTATAATGAAAAACTGTTTTTT. This sequence encodes CASSEAGWGQADYNEKLFF.

V and J are TRBV4-2 and TRBJ2-3; TRBD2 matches at 7 bases. The CDR3 runs to 15 residues. The J segment lost 4 bases and the V segment lost 0 bases, leaving 4 bases of the junction unmatched. Germline V gene lookup returns CDR1 LGHNA and CDR2 YNFKEQ. This chain's CDR3 is CASSQEAGTADTQYF. As DNA, the CDR3 is TGTGCCAGCAGCCAAGAAGCGGGAACGGCAGATACGCAGTATTTT.

Points on this clone: This specimen includes other DNA sequences encoding the same CDR3. The rearrangement links TRBV18 to TRBJ2-2, with TRBD2 matching 11 bases. Germline CDR1 KGHSH, CDR2 LQKENI. V lost 0 bases to trimming and J lost 6 bases; unmatched junction nucleotides: 0. There are 15 residues in the CDR3. This CDR3 reads CASSPPGLAAGELFF. In DNA, the CDR3 is TGTGCCAGCTCACCACCGGGACTAGCGGCCGGGGAGCTGTTTTTT.

V gene TRBV5-6 combines with J gene TRBJ2-7; 10 nucleotides agree with TRBD2. CDR1 and CDR2 (germline): SGHDT, YYEEEE. The CDR3 is made up of 15 amino acids. Trimming at V came to 7 bases and at J to 5 bases, leaving 12 bases not matched to a gene. CDR3 protein: CASPIVGLAGDEQYF. CDR3 nucleotide sequence: TGTGCCAGCCCGATCGTAGGGCTAGCGGGGGACGAGCAGTACTTC. Based on the CDR3 plus reference TRBV5-6 and TRBJ2-7, the full variable domain is DAGVTQSPTHLIKTRGQQVTLRCSPKSGHDTVSWYQQALGQGPQFIFQYYEEEERQRGNFPDRFSGHQFPNYSSELNVNALLLGDSALYLCASPIVGLAGDEQYFGPGTRLTVT.

The J gene is TRBJ2-1, the V gene TRBV12-3 or TRBV12-4; weak D call: TRBD2 (5 bases). This CDR3 is 12 amino acids long. V was trimmed by 0 bases and J by 8 bases, leaving 5 bases between them. As DNA, the CDR3 is TGTGCCAGCAGTTTAGCGGGAGATGAGCAGTTCTTC. Its protein is CASSLAGDEQFF.

V usage is TRBV5-1 and J usage is TRBJ2-7; D perhaps matches TRBD1 (7 bases). The CDR3 totals 14 residues. CDR1 is SGHRS, CDR2 YFSETQ, per germline. V was pared by 4 bases and J by 3 bases, with 14 bases between. The CDR3 loop is CASSPGDSVYEQYF. The CDR3 DNA reads TGCGCCAGCAGCCCGGGGGACAGCGTCTACGAGCAGTACTTC. Full variable domain (rest looked up from reference TRBV5-1 and TRBJ2-7): KAGVTQTPRYLIKTRGQQVTLSCSPISGHRSVSWYQQTPGQGLQFLFEYFSETQRNKGNFPGRFSGRQFSNSRSEMNVSTLELGDSALYLCASSPGDSVYEQYFGPGTRLTVT.

The J gene is TRBJ2-5, the V gene TRBV5-5; 9 positions match TRBD1. CDR3 size: 14 residues. Per the germline V gene, CDR1 is SGHKS and CDR2 is YYEKEE (reference sequence). With V trimmed by 0 bases and J by 4 bases, 1 base remained unmatched. The CDR3 region is CASSLGQGGETQYF. The CDR3 DNA is TGTGCCAGCAGCTTGGGACAGGGGGGAGAGACCCAGTACTTC.

The genes are TRBV4-2 and TRBJ2-1; the match to TRBD1 covers 11 bases. The V and J ends lost 1 base and 7 bases, in that order; junction bases with no gene match: 6. This CDR3 region has 16 residues. Germline CDR1 and CDR2: LGHNA and YNFKEQ. The CDR3 loop is CASSQALGQGGNEQFF. The CDR3 coding sequence is TGTGCCAGCAGCCAAGCGTTGGGACAGGGGGGTAATGAGCAGTTCTTC.

This chain connects TRBV18 to TRBJ1-1; 7 bases match TRBD1. CDR1 is KGHSH and CDR2 is LQKENI in the germline V gene. The CDR3 is made up of 16 amino acids. Trimming removed 1 base from V and 3 bases from J; junction bases left unmatched: 8. The CDR3 DNA reads TGTGCCAGCTCACCACTCACCATGACAGGGTACACTGAAGCTTTCTTT. It encodes CASSPLTMTGYTEAFF. Supplemented by reference TRBV18 and TRBJ1-1, the full variable domain reads NAGVMQNPRHLVRRRGQEARLRCSPMKGHSHVYWYRQLPEEGLKFMVYLQKENIIDESGMPKERFSAEFPKEGPSILRIQQVVRGDSAAYFCASSPLTMTGYTEAFFGQGTRLTVV.

Regarding this clone: The junction shows a germline mismatch at one end, possibly a read error. The chain links TRBV3-1 (or the pseudogene TRBV3-2) to TRBJ2-1; 12 nucleotides align to TRBD2. The germline V gene encodes CDR1 LGHDT and CDR2 YNNKEL (reference sequence). The CDR3 is 12 amino acids. CDR3 nucleotides: TGTGCCAGCAGCCAAGGACTAGCGGGAGTAGTCTTC. Its translation is CASSQGLAGVVF.

This clone has just a few counts. J is TRBJ1-1 and V is TRBV5-1; tentatively, D is TRBD1 (6 bases). Trimming took 1 base from V and 2 from J, leaving 15 bases between them. The CDR3 has 16 amino acids. The V gene's germline CDR1 is SGHRS and CDR2 YFSETQ. CDR3 residues: CASSLLGQGINTEAFF. CDR3 nucleotide sequence: TGCGCCAGCAGCTTGTTGGGCCAGGGGATTAACACTGAAGCTTTCTTT.

The genes are TRBV3-1 (or the pseudogene TRBV3-2) and TRBJ2-1, with D unclear. Trimming removed 3 bases from V and 9 bases from J, with 12 bases in between. This CDR3 contains 13 residues. CDR1 and CDR2 from the germline V gene are LGHDT and YNNKEL (reference sequence). CDR3 nucleotides: TGTGCCAGCAGCCACACCAGACAAGGTGAGCAGTTCTTC. Translating gives CASSHTRQGEQFF.

In DNA form, the CDR3 reads TGTGCCACCAGTGAACATAAGAGCACAGGGGGAGATGAGCAGTTCTTC. It codes for CATSEHKSTGGDEQFF. The chain uses TRBV24-1 and TRBJ2-1; the match to TRBD1 covers 8 bases. CDR3 length equals 16 residues. V dropped 4 bases and J dropped 8; count of bases not matched to a gene: 12. CDR1 and CDR2 (germline): KGHDR, SFDVKD.

A single count supports this clone. The chain recombines TRBV7-9 with TRBJ2-1, with D possibly TRBD1 on 5 matching bases. This CDR3 comprises 11 residues. The germline V gene has CDR1 SEHNR and CDR2 FQNEAQ (reference sequence). V was shortened by 5 bases and J by 10 bases, with 9 bases between the two germline ends. The DNA for the CDR3 is TGTGCCAGCAGCCAAAAGGGGGAGCAGTTCTTC. Translating gives CASSQKGEQFF.

The genes are TRBV7-8 and TRBJ2-7, with TRBD2 matching 9 bases. From germline, CDR1 is SGHVS and CDR2 FQNEAQ. Trimming removed 4 bases from V and 7 bases from J; junction bases left unmatched: 20. The CDR3 runs 18 residues. CDR3 DNA sequence: TGTGCCAGCAGCTCCGCTCGGCTCGGACTAGCGCCACTGGAAGAGCAGTACTTC. Amino acids: CASSSARLGLAPLEEQYF.

V gene TRBV11-2 combines with J gene TRBJ1-2, with a weak D call TRBD1 (5 bases). Deletions cut 2 bases from V and 2 bases from J, with 12 bases between. This CDR3 comprises 15 residues. CDR1 is SGHAT and CDR2 is FQNNGV in the germline V gene. The CDR3 region is CASSLQGLKNYGYTF. CDR3 DNA sequence: TGTGCCAGCAGCTTACAGGGACTCAAAAACTATGGCTACACCTTC.

This clone occurred once. This sequence joins TRBV18 and TRBJ1-5, with TRBD1 as a possible D gene (5 bases). The germline V gene has CDR1 KGHSH and CDR2 LQKENI. The CDR3 is made up of 15 amino acids. V lost 3 bases to trimming and J lost 2 bases, with 11 bases between them. CDR3 protein: CASSPQGYGNQPQHF. CDR3 nucleotides: TGTGCCAGCTCACCGCAGGGTTATGGCAATCAGCCCCAGCATTTT.

J is TRBJ2-3 and V is TRBV9; maybe TRBD2 (5 bases). The V gene's germline CDR1 is SGDLS and CDR2 YYNGEE. This CDR3 comprises 14 residues. Trimming shortened V by 6 bases and J by 0 bases, and 11 bases separated the two germline ends. CDR3 sequence reads: CASTRTGSTDTQYF. The CDR3 DNA reads TGTGCCAGCACCCGGACGGGAAGCACAGATACGCAGTATTTT.

This clone was observed many times. This chain links TRBV27 with TRBJ2-7; D is possibly TRBD2 (5 bases). Germline V gene sequence: CDR1 MNHEY, CDR2 SMNVEV (reference sequence). The CDR3 runs to 14 residues. The V gene lost 3 bases and the J gene lost 2 bases, with 11 bases spanning the gap. CDR3 DNA sequence: TGTGCCAGCAGTTTCTCCAGCGGACCCTACGAGCAGTACTTC. Amino acid sequence: CASSFSSGPYEQYF.

The CDR3 loop is CASSGLAGGQETQYF. The DNA of the CDR3 is TGTGCCAGCAGCGGACTAGCGGGAGGGCAAGAGACCCAGTACTTC. The V gene is TRBV2, the J gene TRBJ2-5; the match to TRBD2 covers 15 bases. Trimming at V came to 6 bases and at J to 2 bases, leaving 1 base not matched to a gene. Germline CDR1 is SNHLY and CDR2 is FYNNEI. The length of the CDR3 is 15 residues.

The rearrangement joins TRBV19 to TRBJ1-2, with 7 positions matching TRBD1. Germline trimming cut 3 bases from V and 4 bases from J; bases unmatched to any gene: 8. This CDR3 has 15 residues. The germline CDR1 and CDR2 sequences are LNHDA and SQIVND (reference sequence). As DNA, the CDR3 is TGTGCCAGTAGTATGAGGGACAGTGGACCCTATGGCTACACCTTC. Protein product: CASSMRDSGPYGYTF.